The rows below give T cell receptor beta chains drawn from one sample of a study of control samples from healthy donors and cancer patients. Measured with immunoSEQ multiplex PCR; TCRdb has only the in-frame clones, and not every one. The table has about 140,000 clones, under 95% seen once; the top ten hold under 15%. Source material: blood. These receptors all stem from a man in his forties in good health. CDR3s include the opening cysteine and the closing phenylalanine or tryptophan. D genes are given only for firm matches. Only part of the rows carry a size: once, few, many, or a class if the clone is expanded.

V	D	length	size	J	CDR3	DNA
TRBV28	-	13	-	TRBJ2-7	CASSLTGDYEQYF	TGTGCCAGCAGTTTGACAGGCGACTACGAGCAGTACTTC
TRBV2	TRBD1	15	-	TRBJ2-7	CASSEARTGDYEQYF	TGTGCCAGCAGTGAAGCGAGGACAGGGGACTACGAGCAGTACTTC
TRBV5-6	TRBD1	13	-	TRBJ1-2	CASGTTGVNGYTF	TGTGCCAGCGGAACAACAGGGGTAAATGGCTACACCTTC
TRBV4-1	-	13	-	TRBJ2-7	CASSQGEGLEQYF	TGCGCCAGCAGCCAAGGAGAGGGGCTCGAGCAGTACTTC
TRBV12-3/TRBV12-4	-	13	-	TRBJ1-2	CASSFRESYGYTF	TGTGCCAGCAGTTTCAGGGAATCCTATGGCTACACCTTC
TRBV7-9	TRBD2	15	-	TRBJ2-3	CASSPTSGSYDTQYF	TGTGCCAGCAGCCCAACTAGCGGGAGTTATGATACGCAGTATTTT
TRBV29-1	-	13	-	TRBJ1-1	CSGERTENTEAFF	TGCAGCGGTGAGCGGACAGAGAACACTGAAGCTTTCTTT
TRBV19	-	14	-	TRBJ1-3	CASSTGYSGNTIYF	TGTGCCAGTAGCACAGGGTACTCTGGAAACACCATATATTTT
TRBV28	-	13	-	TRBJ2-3	CASSSGSGDTQYF	TGTGCCAGCAGTTCCGGGAGTGGAGATACGCAGTATTTT
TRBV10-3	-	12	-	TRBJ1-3	CAISEWGNTIYF	TGTGCCATCAGTGAGTGGGGAAACACCATATATTTT
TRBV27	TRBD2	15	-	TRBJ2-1	CASSPLAISYNEQFF	TGTGCCAGCAGTCCACTAGCGATCTCCTACAATGAGCAGTTCTTC
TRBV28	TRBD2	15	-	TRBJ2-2	CASSLRDYNTGELFF	TGTGCCAGCAGTTTGCGGGACTATAACACCGGGGAGCTGTTTTTT
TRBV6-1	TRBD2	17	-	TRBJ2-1	CASSELAGGTTYNEQFF	TGTGCCAGCAGTGAACTAGCGGGAGGAACTACCTACAATGAGCAGTTCTTC
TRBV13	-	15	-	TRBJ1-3	CASSLEGVSGNTIYF	TGTGCCAGCAGCTTAGAGGGGGTCTCTGGAAACACCATATATTTT
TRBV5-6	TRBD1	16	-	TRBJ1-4	CASSSGTGGVSEKLFF	TGTGCCAGCAGCTCCGGGACAGGGGGCGTGAGTGAAAAACTGTTTTTT
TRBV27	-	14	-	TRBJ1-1	CASSPLGGGTEAFF	TGTGCCAGCAGTCCCCTGGGGGGAGGCACTGAAGCTTTCTTT
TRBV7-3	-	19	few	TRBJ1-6	CASSPGVGLRSSYNSPLHF	TGTGCCAGCAGCCCCGGGGTGGGTCTGCGGAGCTCCTATAATTCACCCCTCCACTTT
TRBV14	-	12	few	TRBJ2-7	CASSPKGAGQYF	TGTGCCAGCAGCCCAAAAGGGGCCGGGCAGTACTTC
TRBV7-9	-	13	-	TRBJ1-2	CASSLGRVDGYTF	TGTGCCAGCAGCTTAGGCAGGGTAGATGGCTACACCTTC
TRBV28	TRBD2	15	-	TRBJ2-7	CASSFGDAGVREQYF	TGTGCCAGCAGCTTCGGGGATGCGGGAGTAAGAGAGCAGTACTTC
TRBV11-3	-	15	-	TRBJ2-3	CASSSTGWDSDTQYF	TGTGCCAGCAGCTCCACAGGGTGGGATTCAGATACGCAGTATTTT
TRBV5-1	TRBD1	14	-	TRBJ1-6	CASSPGTGSSPLHF	TGCGCCAGCAGCCCTGGGACAGGGAGTTCACCCCTCCACTTT
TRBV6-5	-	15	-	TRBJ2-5	CASSYSSRATQTQYF	TGTGCCAGCAGTTACTCTTCCAGGGCCACTCAGACCCAGTACTTC
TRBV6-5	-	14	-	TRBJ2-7	CASRPSFTDYEQYF	TGTGCCAGCAGACCCTCCTTTACAGACTACGAGCAGTACTTC
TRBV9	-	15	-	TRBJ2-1	CASSVDGTDYNEQFF	TGTGCCAGCAGCGTAGATGGGACGGACTACAATGAGCAGTTCTTC
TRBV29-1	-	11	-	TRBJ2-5	CSVAWVETQYF	TGCAGCGTCGCTTGGGTAGAGACCCAGTACTTC
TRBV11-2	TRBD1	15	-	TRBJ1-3	CASSPQGVIGNTIYF	TGTGCCAGCAGCCCACAGGGGGTTATTGGAAACACCATATATTTT
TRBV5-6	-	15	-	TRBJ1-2	CASREQGLANYGYTF	TGTGCCAGCAGGGAACAGGGATTAGCTAACTATGGCTACACCTTC
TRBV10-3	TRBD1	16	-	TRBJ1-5	CAISDSDRVGNQPQHF	TGTGCCATCAGTGACTCGGACAGGGTGGGCAATCAGCCCCAGCATTTT
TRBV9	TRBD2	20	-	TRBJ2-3	CASSAVSSGGPNLSTDTQYF	TGTGCCAGCAGCGCTGTATCGAGCGGGGGGCCGAACCTTAGCACAGATACGCAGTATTTT
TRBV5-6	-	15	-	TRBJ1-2	CASSSAPAQNYGYTF	TGTGCCAGCAGCTCGGCCCCCGCACAGAACTATGGCTACACCTTC
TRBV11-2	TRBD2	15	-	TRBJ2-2	CASSYGLAATGELFF	TGTGCCAGCAGCTACGGACTAGCTGCAACCGGGGAGCTGTTTTTT
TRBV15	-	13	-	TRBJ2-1	CATTLQGGNEQFF	TGTGCCACCACCCTGCAGGGGGGCAATGAGCAGTTCTTC
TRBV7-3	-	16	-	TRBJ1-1	CASSHLLRGGDTEAFF	TGTGCCAGCAGCCACCTCCTGAGGGGAGGAGACACTGAAGCTTTCTTT
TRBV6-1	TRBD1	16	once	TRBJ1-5	CASSVTGASSNQPQHF	TGTGCCAGCAGTGTGACAGGGGCTTCTAGCAATCAGCCCCAGCATTTT
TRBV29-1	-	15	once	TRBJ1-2	CSVEGHREGVGGYTF	TGCAGCGTTGAGGGACACCGGGAGGGGGTAGGTGGCTACACCTTC
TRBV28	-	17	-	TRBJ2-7	CASSFGTVGGSSYEQYF	TGTGCCAGCAGTTTCGGGACAGTGGGAGGAAGCTCCTACGAGCAGTACTTC
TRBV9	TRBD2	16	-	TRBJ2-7	CASSETSGESSYEQYF	TGTGCCAGCAGCGAGACTAGCGGGGAAAGCTCCTACGAGCAGTACTTC
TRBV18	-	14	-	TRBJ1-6	CASSFDNVGSPLHF	TGTGCCAGCTCCTTCGACAATGTGGGTTCACCCCTCCACTTT
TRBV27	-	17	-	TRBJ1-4	CASSLSPNTGGLGKLFF	TGTGCCAGCAGTTTATCGCCCAACACGGGCGGTTTGGGAAAACTGTTTTTT
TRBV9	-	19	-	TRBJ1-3	CASRPTRGDEGIGGNTIYF	TGTGCCAGCAGGCCAACGAGGGGGGACGAAGGTATTGGAGGAAACACCATATATTTT
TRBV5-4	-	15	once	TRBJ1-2	CASSPRDTLGYGYTF	TGTGCCAGCAGCCCCCGGGACACTTTGGGCTATGGCTACACCTTC
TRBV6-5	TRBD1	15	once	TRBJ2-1	CASMRDRGLYNEQFF	TGTGCCAGCATGAGGGACAGGGGTCTCTACAATGAGCAGTTCTTC
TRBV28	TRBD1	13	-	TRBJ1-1	CASSRQGARDAFF	TGTGCCAGCAGCCGACAGGGGGCGCGGGATGCTTTCTTT
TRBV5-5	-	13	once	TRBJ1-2	CASSLEGVSGYTF	TGTGCCAGCAGCTTGGAGGGGGTCTCTGGCTACACCTTC
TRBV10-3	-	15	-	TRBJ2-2	CAISESAANTGELFF	TGTGCCATCAGTGAGTCTGCAGCCAACACCGGGGAGCTGTTTTTT